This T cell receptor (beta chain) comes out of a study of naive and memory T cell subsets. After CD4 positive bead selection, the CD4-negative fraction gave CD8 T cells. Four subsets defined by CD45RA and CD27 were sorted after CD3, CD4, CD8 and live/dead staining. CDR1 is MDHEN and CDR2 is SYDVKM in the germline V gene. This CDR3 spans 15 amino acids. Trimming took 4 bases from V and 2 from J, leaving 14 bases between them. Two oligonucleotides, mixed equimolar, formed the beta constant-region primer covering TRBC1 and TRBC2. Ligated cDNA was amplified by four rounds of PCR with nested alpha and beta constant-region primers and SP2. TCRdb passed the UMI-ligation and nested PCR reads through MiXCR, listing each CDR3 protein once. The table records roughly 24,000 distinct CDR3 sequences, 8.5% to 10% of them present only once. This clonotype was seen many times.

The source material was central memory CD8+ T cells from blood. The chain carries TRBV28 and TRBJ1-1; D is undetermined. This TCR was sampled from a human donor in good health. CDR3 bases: TGTGCCAGCAGTTATGGCTGGATGGGAAACACTGAAGCTTTCTTT. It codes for CASSYGWMGNTEAFF.